The clone carrying this TCR beta chain has just a few counts. Antigen: not known. This record belongs to a study of shared clonotypes between healthy human individuals. Method: immunoSEQ multiplex PCR; TCRdb's copy keeps in-frame clones and lacks some. This sample yields some 480,000 clones, of which 79% are seen a single time; 10% to 15% belongs to the top ten. The CDR3 consists of 12 residues. The ends were cut back, 10 bases at V and 4 bases at J, with 13 bases in the middle. The germline V gene has CDR1 KGHSH and CDR2 LQKENI. Study conclusions and caveats: Collection of samples was limited to blood; tissue repertoires likely differ. An anticipated effect of sequencing depth on clonotype sharing among donors was recognized.

The chain employs TRBV18 and TRBJ1-1; D uncertain. Specimen: PBMCs. The TCR comes from a woman between 35 and 50 years old in good health. Some clones in this sample may be carry-over from other donors' samples. The CDR3 reads CATAGEGTEAFF. In DNA, the CDR3 is TGTGCCACCGCCGGGGAAGGCACTGAAGCTTTCTTT.